The 26 T cell receptor beta chains given below trace back to one sample, sequenced in a study of tissue T cells after allogeneic stem cell transplantation. This sample's time point: mouse harvest day 14 after allogeneic transplant. Mouse grafts combined 10^7 T-cell-depleted bone marrow cells with 10^6 splenic CD5+ T cells. The repertoire was sequenced with immunoSEQ multiplex PCR; TCRdb's copy has only in-frame clones and lacks some. The sample includes about 7,700 clones, around 33% of them seen just once. The material sequenced was skin. The source of these receptors is a female BALB/c mouse given C57BL/6 T cells with graft-versus-host disease after an allogeneic hematopoietic cell transplant.

In regard to this clone: The gene names given are mouse names. Read data end 1 residue before the CDR3 end; the end is taken from the germline J gene. V is TRBV13-2 and J is TRBJ2-7, with 11 bases lining up with TRBD2. Germline CDR1 and CDR2: NNHNN and SYGAGS (reference sequence). Losses at the gene ends were 4 bases for V and 4 bases for J; bases not matched to a gene: 4. This CDR3 comprises 14 residues. CDR3 protein: CASGLDWGGYEQYF. The covered CDR3 bases are TGTGCCAGCGGTCTTGACTGGGGGGGGTATGAACAGTAC.

In regard to this clone: Germline and genes: mouse. The sequenced CDR3 bases are TGTGCCAGCAGGCGGGACACTGCAAACACCGGGCAGCTCTAC. Translated: CASRRDTANTGQLY. From start to end, the CDR3 is CASRRDTANTGQLYF. The rearrangement uses TRBV26 and TRBJ2-2; TRBD1 might be the D (6 bases). The sequenced fragment ends 1 residue before the CDR3 boundary, so the rest is inferred from the germline J gene. Germline CDR1 is KGHPV and CDR2 is FQNQEV (reference sequence). V was cut by 6 bases and J by 0 bases, with 11 bases left in between. This CDR3 has 15 amino acids.

This clone is deemed medium-sized. All gene names here are mouse names. The read comes to an end 1 residue before the CDR3 does, leaving the germline J gene to fill in the end. The rearrangement links TRBV2 to TRBJ2-4, with TRBD1 matching 8 bases. The CDR3 has 12 residues. Germline V gene sequence: CDR1 LGHNA, CDR2 YSYQKL. V was pared by 5 bases and J by 5 bases, with 0 bases of the junction left unmatched. Partial CDR3 DNA: TGTGCCAGCAGCGACAGGGGAAACACCTTGTAC. This translates into CASSDRGNTLY. The whole CDR3 protein reads CASSDRGNTLYF. Complete variable domain (other parts from reference TRBV2 and TRBJ2-4): DPKIIQKPKYLVAVTGSEKILICEQYLGHNAMYWYRQSAKKPLEFMFSYSYQKLMDNQTASSRFQPQSSKKNHLDLQITALKPDDSATYFCASSDRGNTLYFGAGTRLSVL.

A remark on this clone: Gene and germline names: mouse. From the germline J gene comes the end of the CDR3, since the read stops 1 residue before it. The chain couples TRBV1 to TRBJ2-4; no clear D gene. Germline CDR1 NSQYPW, CDR2 LRSPGD (reference sequence). Trimming removed 0 bases from V and 0 bases from J, with 4 bases in between. This CDR3 is built from 14 residues. CDR3 DNA (partial): TGCACCTGCAGTGCAGATCAGAGTCAAAACACCTTGTAC. It is translated as CTCSADQSQNTLY. The CDR3 in full is CTCSADQSQNTLYF.

Notes on this clone: Gene and germline names: mouse. The read comes to an end 1 residue before the CDR3 does, leaving the germline J gene to fill in the end. J is TRBJ1-4 and V is TRBV26; D gene uncertain. Germline CDR1 and CDR2: KGHPV and FQNQEV (reference sequence). V was clipped by 6 bases and J by 0 bases, with 5 bases between them. There are 13 residues in the CDR3. The CDR3 loop is CASRTISNERLFF. Partial CDR3 DNA: TGTGCCAGCAGGACAATTTCCAACGAAAGATTATTT.

This clone was counted between two and nine times. Gene names are the mouse ones. The read halts 1 residue ahead of the CDR3 end, with the missing end drawn from the germline J gene. The rearrangement uses TRBV19 and TRBJ2-7; 10 bases match TRBD1. The CDR3 has 14 residues. Germline loops: CDR1 FNHDT, CDR2 SITEND (reference sequence). The J segment lost 4 bases and the V segment lost 4 bases, leaving 5 bases of the junction unmatched. The CDR3 reads CASSEGQGFYEQYF. The covered CDR3 bases are TGTGCCAGCAGTGAGGGACAGGGGTTTTATGAACAGTAC.

This clone is medium-sized. The gene symbols are mouse symbols. The read comes to an end 1 residue before the CDR3 does, leaving the germline J gene to fill in the end. The chain uses TRBV2 and TRBJ2-7, with D possibly TRBD2 on 6 matching bases. V dropped 0 bases and J dropped 7 bases, with 10 bases sitting between them. Germline V lookup: CDR1 LGHNA, CDR2 YSYQKL. This CDR3 has 13 amino acids. The CDR3 loop reads CASSQEGGDEQYF. The CDR3 DNA, read in part, is TGTGCCAGCAGCCAAGAGGGGGGAGACGAACAGTAC.

For this clone: Genes and germline are mouse. The CDR3 end falls 1 residue outside the read, so it is completed with the germline J gene. This chain connects TRBV31 to TRBJ2-5, with TRBD1 identical over 8 bases. V lost 4 bases, J lost 2 bases, and 2 bases stayed unmatched. Germline CDR1 and CDR2: GKSSPN and SITVG. CDR3 size: 13 residues. The sequenced part of the CDR3 DNA is TGTGCCTGGACAGGGGGCTTCCAAGACACCCAGTAC. Translated: CAWTGGFQDTQY. The entire CDR3 reads CAWTGGFQDTQYF.

This clone was seen more than once but under ten times. Gene names are the mouse ones. The read terminates 1 residue before the CDR3 end, so the remaining end is supplied by the germline J gene. This chain joins TRBV26 and TRBJ1-2, with 8 positions matching TRBD1. The CDR3 extends over 13 amino acids. Germline loops: CDR1 KGHPV, CDR2 FQNQEV (reference sequence). J gave up 5 bases and V 4 bases, and 3 bases lay outside the gene matches. CDR3 DNA, as far as it was read: TGTGCCAGCAGTCGCAGGGGGCGTTCCGACTACACC. Its translation: CASSRRGRSDYT. The CDR3 in its entirety is CASSRRGRSDYTF.

Comments on this clone: Mouse germline and gene names are used. From the germline J gene comes the end of the CDR3, since the read stops 1 residue before it. The J gene is TRBJ2-1, the V gene TRBV16, with D tentatively TRBD2 (7 bases). With 1 base removed from V and 5 bases from J, the gap between germline ends came to 12 bases. Germline CDR1 and CDR2: SGHSA and FRNQAP. The CDR3 is made up of 15 amino acids. The CDR3 region is CASSLVGGANAEQFF. The sequenced CDR3 bases are TGTGCAAGCAGCTTAGTGGGGGGCGCGAATGCTGAGCAGTTC.

Within the sample, this clone is medium-sized (0.01 to 0.1%). Germline and genes here are mouse. The read ends 1 residue early relative to the CDR3; the germline J gene fills the gap. The chain employs TRBV26 and TRBJ2-7; 10 nucleotides agree with TRBD1. J gave up 6 bases and V 3 bases, and 5 bases lay outside the gene matches. Per the germline V gene, CDR1 is KGHPV and CDR2 is FQNQEV (reference sequence). The CDR3 is 14 amino acids. The CDR3 reads CASSLGDRGGEQYF. CDR3 DNA (partial): TGTGCCAGCAGTCTAGGGGACAGGGGAGGTGAACAGTAC.

Only a few counts were recorded for this clone. Gene labels here are mouse ones. The read terminates 1 residue ahead of where the CDR3 ends, so the germline J gene completes it. The rearrangement uses TRBV26 and TRBJ1-3; the D is unclear. Trimming stripped 6 bases from V and 0 bases from J, with 9 bases between. The germline CDR1 and CDR2 sequences are KGHPV and FQNQEV (reference sequence). CDR3 length: 14 amino acids. CDR3 sequence: CASSRHNSGNTLYF. CDR3 DNA (partial): TGTGCCAGCAGCCGACATAATTCTGGAAATACGCTCTAT.

This clone has just a few counts. Mouse germline and gene names are used. The CDR3 extends 1 residue past the end of the read, so its final part is completed from the germline J gene. This chain connects TRBV13-1 to TRBJ2-7; D remains unclear. CDR1 and CDR2 (germline): NSHNY, SYGAGN. V was shortened by 0 bases and J by 7 bases, with 5 bases between the two germline ends. The CDR3 is 11 residues long. The chain's CDR3 is CASSDAWEQYF. The DNA read from the CDR3 is TGTGCCAGCAGTGATGCGTGGGAACAGTAC.

Of note for this clone: Here the gene names and germline are mouse. The read terminates 1 residue ahead of where the CDR3 ends, so the germline J gene completes it. This chain uses TRBV3 with TRBJ1-5; perhaps TRBD1 as D (5 bases). The length of the CDR3 is 12 residues. Trimming removed 5 bases from V and 4 bases from J, with 6 bases in between. CDR1 is SNHLY, CDR2 FYNGKV, per germline (reference sequence). The part of the CDR3 DNA that was read is TGTGCCAGCAGCCCAGGGAACCAGGCTCCGCTT. As protein: CASSPGNQAPL. In full, the CDR3 is CASSPGNQAPLF.

A word on this clone: The germline and genes are mouse ones. The CDR3 end is not reached by the read, which stops 1 residue before it; the germline J gene fills it in. The chain joins TRBV26 to TRBJ1-1; tentative D call: TRBD1 (6 bases). CDR3 size: 13 residues. CDR1 and CDR2 (germline): KGHPV, FQNQEV (reference sequence). Trimming left V 2 bases short and J 5 bases short, with 9 bases between. CDR3 protein: CASSLGQGTEVFF. CDR3 DNA (partial): TGTGCCAGCAGTCTGGGGCAGGGGACAGAAGTCTTC.

Regarding this clone: Each gene name is a mouse one. The sequence runs out 1 residue before the end of the CDR3; the remainder is reconstructed from the germline J gene. The rearrangement links TRBV26 to TRBJ2-2; weak D call: TRBD1 (6 bases). Germline V gives CDR1 KGHPV, CDR2 FQNQEV (reference sequence). The CDR3 covers 15 residues. Trimming stripped 3 bases from V and 1 base from J, with 9 bases between. This CDR3 reads CASSLGQINTGQLYF. Partial CDR3 DNA: TGTGCCAGCAGTCTAGGACAGATAAACACCGGGCAGCTCTAC.

A remark on this clone: Mouse names are used for the genes. Read data end 1 residue before the CDR3 end; the end is taken from the germline J gene. This chain links TRBV13-3 with TRBJ1-4; 7 bases fit TRBD1. CDR3 size: 15 residues. Trimming cost V 2 bases and J 3 bases; bases outside gene matches: 4. Germline CDR1 is NNHDY and CDR2 is SYVADS. The part of the CDR3 DNA that was read is TGTGCCAGCAGTGAAGACAGGGTCCCCAACGAAAGATTATTT. Amino acids: CASSEDRVPNERLF. The full CDR3 sequence reads CASSEDRVPNERLFF. Complete variable domain (other parts from reference TRBV13-3 and TRBJ1-4): EAAVTQSPRSKVAVTGGKVTLSCHQTNNHDYMYWYRQDTGHGLRLIHYSYVADSTEKGDIPDGYKASRPSQENFSLILELASLSQTAVYFCASSEDRVPNERLFFGHGTKLSVL.

With respect to this clone: Mouse gene names apply. The sequence runs out 1 residue before the end of the CDR3; the remainder is reconstructed from the germline J gene. The chain couples TRBV19 to TRBJ2-5; 12 nucleotides agree with TRBD2. The trim removed 5 bases at V and 7 bases at J, leaving 5 bases unmatched. Germline loops: CDR1 FNHDT, CDR2 SITEND (reference sequence). The CDR3 loop spans 14 amino acids. Partial CDR3 DNA: TGTGCCAGCAGCCGCGGGACTGGGGGGAACACCCAGTAC. This gives the protein CASSRGTGGNTQY. The full CDR3 sequence reads CASSRGTGGNTQYF.

By proportion, this clone is medium-sized. The genes and germline here are from mouse. The read ends 1 residue before the CDR3 terminus; that terminus is restored from the germline J gene. The rearrangement joins TRBV13-3 to TRBJ2-3, with 10 positions matching TRBD2. With V trimmed by 3 bases and J by 3 bases, 4 bases remained unmatched. The CDR3 has 15 amino acids. Per germline, CDR1 NNHDY and CDR2 SYVADS. The CDR3 region is CASSVDWGRAETLYF. The part of the CDR3 DNA that was read is TGTGCCAGCAGTGTGGACTGGGGGCGCGCAGAAACGCTGTAT.

This clone has just a few counts. Here the gene names and germline are mouse. The CDR3 is cut off 1 residue early in the read; its end comes from the germline J gene. The rearrangement links TRBV15 to TRBJ2-3; unclear D gene. Germline CDR1 reads SGHND; CDR2 reads FRSKSL. CDR3 length: 14 amino acids. The ends were cut back, 2 bases at V and 0 bases at J, with 6 bases in the middle. CDR3 amino acids: CASSLTTSAETLYF. The covered CDR3 bases are TGTGCCAGCAGTTTAACAACTAGTGCAGAAACGCTGTAT.

As for this clone: The listed genes are named as in mouse. Coverage ceases 1 residue before the CDR3 finishes, and the germline J gene fills in the end. The V gene is TRBV26, the J gene TRBJ2-5; 8 bases are shared with TRBD1. The trim removed 2 bases at V and 6 bases at J, leaving 7 bases unmatched. Germline V gene sequence: CDR1 KGHPV, CDR2 FQNQEV (reference sequence). The CDR3 consists of 15 residues. CDR3 protein: CASSLAGGSGDTQYF. CDR3 bases read: TGTGCCAGCAGTCTGGCAGGGGGCTCGGGGGACACCCAGTAC.

The table lists this clone with a few counts. Gene names are the mouse ones. The read gets to within 1 residue of the CDR3 end, and the germline J gene fills in the rest. The chain has TRBV1 and TRBJ2-7, with D possibly being TRBD1 or TRBD2 (6 bases each). This CDR3 region has 13 residues. Deletions cut 1 base from V and 4 bases from J, with 8 bases between. Germline CDR1 is NSQYPW and CDR2 is LRSPGD (reference sequence). Incomplete CDR3 DNA: TGCACCTGCAGTGCAGGGGGGCGATATGAACAGTAC. Protein sequence: CTCSAGGRYEQY. The whole CDR3 protein reads CTCSAGGRYEQYF.

Concerning this clone: All gene names here are mouse names. The read halts 1 residue ahead of the CDR3 end, with the missing end drawn from the germline J gene. V is TRBV16 and J is TRBJ2-5; TRBD1 or TRBD2 may be the D gene (5 bases each). V lost 0 bases and J 5 bases, leaving 9 bases between the germline ends. From germline, CDR1 is SGHSA and CDR2 FRNQAP. The CDR3 sequence is 14 residues long. The DNA read from the CDR3 is TGTGCAAGCAGCTTAGAAGGGGCGCGAGACACCCAGTAC. Amino acids: CASSLEGARDTQY. The complete CDR3 sequence is CASSLEGARDTQYF.

This clone is medium-sized in the sample. Any gene name here is a mouse gene name. With the read ending 1 residue before the CDR3 end, the germline J gene is used to fill in that end. The chain recombines TRBV13-1 with TRBJ2-7; 8 bases align to TRBD1. The CDR3 loop spans 13 amino acids. Germline trimming cut 2 bases from V and 5 bases from J; bases unmatched to any gene: 3. The V gene's germline CDR1 is NSHNY and CDR2 SYGAGN. The CDR3 loop reads CASSEQGGDEQYF. The DNA read from the CDR3 is TGTGCCAGCAGTGAACAGGGGGGAGATGAACAGTAC.

Regarding this clone: Gene names refer to mouse genes. The read ends 1 residue early relative to the CDR3; the germline J gene fills the gap. The V and J genes are TRBV31 and TRBJ1-2, with 9 nucleotides matching TRBD1. The CDR3 consists of 13 residues. The germline V gene has CDR1 GKSSPN and CDR2 SITVG. V was clipped by 3 bases and J by 2 bases; unmatched bases: 1. The CDR3 bases that were read are TGTGCCTGGAGGGGGACAGGGAACTCCGACTACACC. Its translation: CAWRGTGNSDYT. The whole CDR3 is CAWRGTGNSDYTF.

Comments on this clone: Germline and genes here are mouse. The read terminates 1 residue before the CDR3 end, so the remaining end is supplied by the germline J gene. This chain joins TRBV26 and TRBJ2-1; weak D call: TRBD2 (6 bases). The germline V and J ends were trimmed by 5 bases and 5 bases, with 10 bases remaining between them. This CDR3 is built from 13 residues. The germline gives CDR1 KGHPV, CDR2 FQNQEV (reference sequence). The CDR3 bases that were read are TGTGCCAGCAGTGTGCGGGGGGATGCTGAGCAGTTC. Translated: CASSVRGDAEQF. The entire CDR3 protein is CASSVRGDAEQFF. Full variable domain (rest looked up from reference TRBV26 and TRBJ2-1): NSKVIQTPRYLVKGQGQKAKMRCIPEKGHPVVFWYQQNKNNEFKFLINFQNQEVLQQIDMTEKRFSAECPSNSPCSLEIQSSEAGDSALYLCASSVRGDAEQFFGPGTRLTVL.